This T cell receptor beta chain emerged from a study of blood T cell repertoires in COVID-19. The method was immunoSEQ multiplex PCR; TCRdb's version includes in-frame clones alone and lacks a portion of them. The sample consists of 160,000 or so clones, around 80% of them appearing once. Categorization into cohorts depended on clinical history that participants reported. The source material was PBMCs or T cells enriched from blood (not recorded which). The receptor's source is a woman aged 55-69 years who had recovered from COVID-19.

The CDR3 DNA sequence: TGTGCCTGGAGTCCCCTATCCAATGAGCAGTTCTTC. Its protein is CAWSPLSNEQFF. The chain carries TRBV30 and TRBJ2-1; D not certain. Trimming took off 2 bases at V and 6 bases at J, with 8 bases between the two ends. The CDR3 has 12 residues. Germline V gives CDR1 GTSNPN, CDR2 SVGIG (reference sequence).